This TCR beta chain stems from a study of a mutant IDH1 vaccine in newly diagnosed glioma. Time point in this sample: week 35, safety follow-up. In every dose of vaccine, 300 ug of mutant IDH1 20-mer peptide was given alongside topical imiquimod. The CDR3 runs to 13 residues. V was shortened by 4 bases and J by 4 bases, with 11 bases between the two germline ends. From germline, CDR1 is SGHNT and CDR2 YYREEE (reference sequence). Concerning this clone itself: Antigen unknown.

This table comes from immunoSEQ multiplex PCR, and its TCRdb copy is limited to in-frame clones, with some not included. This table holds approximately 41,000 clones, roughly nine tenths found once. The sample was PBMCs, taken from a glioma patient whose treatment included an IDH1 peptide vaccine. The receptor was isolated from a middle-aged man with glioma. This chain joins TRBV5-4 and TRBJ1-2; D possibly corresponds to TRBD1 (6 bases). The CDR3 loop reads CASSGGTRYGYTF. The CDR3 DNA reads as TGTGCCAGCAGCGGAGGGACACGCTATGGCTACACCTTC.